The next 8 T cell receptor beta chains were all read from a single sample in a study of control samples from healthy donors and cancer patients. Here immunoSEQ multiplex PCR was the method, and the copy in TCRdb shows in-frame clones only, minus some. The repertoire holds 45,000 to 70,000 clones, with approximately 90% as singletons. The sample was PBMCs. The receptors shown here come from a man aged 25 to 45 with colorectal cancer.

This sequence joins TRBV7-9 and TRBJ2-7; D is possibly TRBD2 (5 bases). Germline CDR1 and CDR2: SEHNR and FQNEAQ (reference sequence). This CDR3 spans 16 amino acids. Trimming took 5 bases from V and 1 from J, leaving 18 bases between them. The CDR3 DNA sequence: TGTGCCAGCAGCCTGTATCGGGGAACCGGATCCTACGAGCAGTACTTC. It yields the protein CASSLYRGTGSYEQYF.

The chain recombines TRBV5-8 with TRBJ1-3, with 7 bases lining up with TRBD1. Germline V gene data show CDR1 as SGHTS and CDR2 as YDEGEE. This CDR3 has 16 residues. The ends lost 2 bases at V and 0 bases at J; junction bases unmatched: 5. The CDR3 protein is CASSFRQGSSGNTIYF. The CDR3 DNA reads TGTGCCAGCAGCTTCAGACAGGGAAGCTCTGGAAACACCATATATTTT.

The V gene is TRBV6-2 or TRBV6-3, the J gene TRBJ2-7; tentatively, D is TRBD1 (6 bases). V dropped 5 bases and J dropped 5 bases, with 10 bases sitting between them. The CDR3 extends over 12 amino acids. CDR1 and CDR2 (germline): MNHEY, SVGEGT. The chain's CDR3 is CASSRQGNEQYV. DNA of the CDR3: TGTGCCAGCAGTAGGCAGGGGAACGAGCAGTACGTC.

The CDR3 DNA is TGTGCCAGCAGCCCCGGGGTAGGCCTTAATGAAAAACTGTTTTTT. This sequence encodes CASSPGVGLNEKLFF. The chain is built from TRBV5-4 and TRBJ1-4; D unclear. The germline CDR1 and CDR2 sequences are SGHNT and YYREEE (reference sequence). This CDR3 contains 15 residues. Trimming removed 4 bases from V and 4 bases from J, with 14 bases in between. Full variable domain (missing parts from reference TRBV5-4 and TRBJ1-4): ETGVTQSPTHLIKTRGQQVTLRCSSQSGHNTVSWYQQALGQGPQFIFQYYREEENGRGNFPPRFSGLQFPNYSSELNVNALELDDSALYLCASSPGVGLNEKLFFGSGTQLSVL.

This sequence joins TRBV3-1 (or the pseudogene TRBV3-2) and TRBJ2-3; 12 positions agree with TRBD2. V was clipped by 5 bases and J by 4 bases; unmatched bases: 7. The length of the CDR3 is 16 residues. CDR1 LGHDT and CDR2 YNNKEL come from the germline V gene (reference sequence). The CDR3 nucleotides are TGTGCCAGCAGCGACCCAGGACTAGCGGGATCAGATACGCAGTATTTT. This codes for CASSDPGLAGSDTQYF.

The chain carries TRBV5-6 and TRBJ2-7; tentative D call: TRBD1 (6 bases). CDR1 and CDR2 from the germline V gene are SGHDT and YYEEEE. Trimming removed 2 bases at V and 3 bases at J, with 6 bases between. The CDR3 consists of 12 residues. CDR3 in amino acids: CASSFRGYEQYV. DNA of the CDR3: TGTGCCAGCAGCTTCAGGGGCTACGAGCAGTACGTC.

The CDR3 region has the DNA TGTGCCATCAGTGAGTCAGGGCTGAATCCCTCCTACGAGCAGTACGTC. It translates to CAISESGLNPSYEQYV. The J gene is TRBJ2-7, the V gene TRBV10-3; no clear D. Germline CDR1 ENHRY, CDR2 SYGVKD. The CDR3 is 16 amino acids. Trimming removed 0 bases from V and 0 bases from J, with 12 bases in between.

In this sample, this clone turned up once. The chain combines TRBV27 with TRBJ1-1; TRBD1 aligns across 7 bases. Germline CDR1 reads MNHEY; CDR2 reads SMNVEV (reference sequence). Trimming took 6 bases from V and 3 from J; bases not matched to a gene: 7. CDR3 size: 14 residues. The CDR3 DNA follows: TGTGCCAGCAGACCTCGACAGGGCCACACTGAAGCTTTCTTT. Translating gives CASRPRQGHTEAFF.